Presented here are 5 T cell receptor beta chains from one specimen sequenced in a study of blood T cell repertoires in COVID-19. Only in-frame clones appear in the TCRdb table, and some are missing; sequencing was by immunoSEQ multiplex PCR. The table has approximately 250,000 clones, about 80% seen once. The sequencing sample was made of PBMCs or T cells enriched from blood (not recorded which). These receptors were taken from a man in his forties who had recovered from COVID-19.

This rearrangement joins TRBV23-1 to TRBJ2-5; D uncertain. TRBV23-1 is flagged as an ORF with uncertain function. Trimming left V 7 bases short and J 2 bases short, with 8 bases between. The CDR3 consists of 12 residues. The CDR3, as DNA: TGCGCCAGCAATTTACAACAAGAGACCCAGTACTTC. Translating gives CASNLQQETQYF.

J is TRBJ2-1 and V is TRBV5-6; 8 nucleotides agree with TRBD2. This CDR3 is built from 16 residues. CDR1 and CDR2 from the germline V gene are SGHDT and YYEEEE. V trimming: 0 bases; J trimming: 2 bases; junction bases outside the gene matches: 4. As DNA, the CDR3 is TGTGCCAGCAGCTTGGCCCCAGCGGGAGCCTACAATGAGCAGTTCTTC. Amino acids: CASSLAPAGAYNEQFF. The full variable domain, its missing parts supplied by reference TRBV5-6 and TRBJ2-1, is DAGVTQSPTHLIKTRGQQVTLRCSPKSGHDTVSWYQQALGQGPQFIFQYYEEEERQRGNFPDRFSGHQFPNYSSELNVNALLLGDSALYLCASSLAPAGAYNEQFFGPGTRLTVL.

The gene calls are TRBV9 and TRBJ2-1, with 13 bases lining up with TRBD2. The CDR3 length is 15 residues. V was pared by 3 bases and J by 4 bases, with 1 base of the junction left unmatched. Germline lookup yields CDR1 SGDLS and CDR2 YYNGEE. CDR3 nucleotide sequence: TGTGCCAGCAGCGAGACTAGCGGGGGGTACAATGAGCAGTTCTTC. Protein product: CASSETSGGYNEQFF.

This chain connects TRBV30 to TRBJ1-6; no clear D. The CDR3 has 16 amino acids. Germline lookup yields CDR1 GTSNPN and CDR2 SVGIG (reference sequence). Trimming cost V 1 base and J 6 bases, with 16 bases left between them. The CDR3 sequence is CAWSGPAGTINSPLHF. In DNA form, the CDR3 reads TGTGCCTGGAGTGGACCGGCGGGTACTATTAATTCACCCCTCCACTTT.

This chain's CDR3 is CASSEALRQVDNEQFF. The CDR3 DNA reads as TGTGCCAGCAGTGAAGCGCTTCGACAGGTTGATAATGAGCAGTTCTTC. V usage is TRBV2 and J usage is TRBJ2-1, with D possibly matching TRBD1 (6 bases). The CDR3 sequence is 16 residues long. Germline CDR1 and CDR2: SNHLY and FYNNEI. The V gene lost 0 bases and the J gene lost 7 bases, with 16 bases spanning the gap.